Listed below are T cell receptor beta chains from one sample, sequenced in a study of glioma-infiltrating T cells after dendritic cell vaccination. Clones were read by immunoSEQ multiplex PCR, and TCRdb kept only the in-frame ones, dropping some. The sample shows approximately 100,000 clones, 80% to 90% of them seen only once. The sample consisted of blood, taken before dendritic cell vaccination. Every receptor here comes from a human donor with glioblastoma. Each CDR3 is given with its conserved first and last residue. Fields, in order: J gene, clone size, V gene, D gene, CDR3 protein, CDR3 DNA. The D gene is left open where the match is weak. Clone size appears in some rows only: once, few, many, or a class for an expanded clone.

j_gene: TRBJ1-1
abundance: .
v_gene: TRBV19
d_gene: TRBD1
CDR3aa: CASSIGDRGTEAFF
CDR3nt: TGTGCCAGTAGTATTGGGGACAGGGGAACTGAAGCTTTCTTT

j_gene: TRBJ2-5
abundance: .
v_gene: TRBV6-1
d_gene: TRBD1
CDR3aa: CASTPDRETQYF
CDR3nt: TGTGCCAGCACCCCGGACAGGGAGACCCAGTACTTC

j_gene: TRBJ2-1
abundance: .
v_gene: TRBV14
d_gene: .
CDR3aa: CASSQVGTGEQFF
CDR3nt: TGTGCCAGCAGCCAAGTAGGGACTGGTGAGCAGTTCTTC

j_gene: TRBJ2-7
abundance: .
v_gene: TRBV6-1
d_gene: TRBD1
CDR3aa: CASSEQGQGASEQYF
CDR3nt: TGTGCCAGCAGTGAACAAGGACAGGGGGCTAGCGAGCAGTACTTC

j_gene: TRBJ2-3
abundance: .
v_gene: TRBV25-1
d_gene: .
CDR3aa: CASSEPGDGTDTQYF
CDR3nt: TGTGCCAGCAGTGAACCAGGGGATGGCACAGATACGCAGTATTTT

j_gene: TRBJ2-2
abundance: .
v_gene: TRBV6-6
d_gene: TRBD1
CDR3aa: CASSYFRGQHGELFF
CDR3nt: TGTGCCAGCAGTTACTTCAGGGGGCAACACGGGGAGCTGTTTTTT

j_gene: TRBJ1-2
abundance: .
v_gene: TRBV7-2
d_gene: .
CDR3aa: CASSLGGWEYGYPF
CDR3nt: TGTGCCAGCAGCTTAGGGGGATGGGAGTATGGCTACCCCTTC

j_gene: TRBJ2-2
abundance: .
v_gene: TRBV27
d_gene: .
CDR3aa: CASSLTGDTGELFF
CDR3nt: TGTGCCAGCAGTTTAACCGGGGACACCGGGGAGCTGTTTTTT

j_gene: TRBJ1-4
abundance: .
v_gene: TRBV5-8
d_gene: .
CDR3aa: CASRPLAVEKLFF
CDR3nt: TGTGCCAGCAGACCCCTGGCGGTTGAAAAACTGTTTTTT

j_gene: TRBJ2-7
abundance: .
v_gene: TRBV7-8
d_gene: .
CDR3aa: CASSLVIPEGVGEQYF
CDR3nt: TGTGCCAGCAGCTTAGTAATCCCGGAGGGAGTTGGCGAGCAGTACTTC

j_gene: TRBJ2-7
abundance: few
v_gene: TRBV2
d_gene: TRBD1
CDR3aa: CASSEFFDRGNTYEQYF
CDR3nt: TGTGCCAGCAGTGAATTCTTCGACAGGGGGAATACCTACGAGCAGTACTTC

j_gene: TRBJ2-2
abundance: .
v_gene: TRBV2
d_gene: .
CDR3aa: CASSTGSGTGELFF
CDR3nt: TGTGCCAGCAGCACAGGGTCGGGCACCGGGGAGCTGTTTTTT

j_gene: TRBJ2-7
abundance: .
v_gene: TRBV4-2
d_gene: TRBD1
CDR3aa: CASSQGRQGLSSYEQYF
CDR3nt: TGTGCCAGCAGCCAAGGGAGACAGGGCCTAAGCTCCTACGAGCAGTACTTC

j_gene: TRBJ1-5
abundance: .
v_gene: TRBV19
d_gene: TRBD1
CDR3aa: CASNDDRAWQPQHF
CDR3nt: TGTGCCAGTAATGACGACAGGGCTTGGCAGCCCCAGCATTTT

j_gene: TRBJ1-1
abundance: many
v_gene: TRBV30
d_gene: .
CDR3aa: CAWRNRLDTEAFF
CDR3nt: TGTGCCTGGAGGAATAGACTGGACACTGAAGCTTTCTTT

j_gene: TRBJ1-2
abundance: .
v_gene: TRBV10-3
d_gene: TRBD1
CDR3aa: CAIPGQLNHGYTF
CDR3nt: TGTGCCATCCCGGGACAGCTCAACCATGGCTACACCTTC

j_gene: TRBJ2-5
abundance: .
v_gene: TRBV5-1
d_gene: TRBD2
CDR3aa: CASSATSGGARTQYF
CDR3nt: TGCGCCAGCAGCGCGACTAGCGGGGGGGCCCGGACCCAGTACTTC

j_gene: TRBJ2-7
abundance: .
v_gene: TRBV10-3
d_gene: TRBD1
CDR3aa: CAISQLRGQRSHEQYF
CDR3nt: TGTGCCATCAGCCAGCTTCGGGGACAGAGGAGCCACGAGCAGTACTTC

j_gene: TRBJ2-6
abundance: .
v_gene: TRBV29-1
d_gene: TRBD1
CDR3aa: CSVENRGRTGANVLTF
CDR3nt: TGCAGCGTTGAAAACAGGGGGCGCACTGGGGCCAACGTCCTGACTTTC

j_gene: TRBJ2-7
abundance: .
v_gene: TRBV29-1
d_gene: .
CDR3aa: CSVYSVGEQYF
CDR3nt: TGCAGCGTTTACAGTGTTGGCGAGCAGTACTTC

j_gene: TRBJ2-1
abundance: .
v_gene: TRBV6-1
d_gene: TRBD2
CDR3aa: CASSDGLAGFNEQFF
CDR3nt: TGTGCCAGCAGTGATGGACTAGCGGGGTTCAATGAGCAGTTCTTC

j_gene: TRBJ2-3
abundance: .
v_gene: TRBV5-1
d_gene: .
CDR3aa: CASSLASRADTQYF
CDR3nt: TGCGCCAGCAGCTTGGCCAGCAGGGCAGATACGCAGTATTTT

j_gene: TRBJ1-2
abundance: .
v_gene: TRBV27
d_gene: TRBD1
CDR3aa: CASSLTGGPGYGYTF
CDR3nt: TGTGCCAGCAGTCTCACAGGGGGTCCAGGCTATGGCTACACCTTC

j_gene: TRBJ1-1
abundance: .
v_gene: TRBV18
d_gene: TRBD1
CDR3aa: CASWGQGIMNTEAFF
CDR3nt: TGTGCCAGCTGGGGACAGGGGATTATGAACACTGAAGCTTTCTTT

j_gene: TRBJ1-1
abundance: .
v_gene: TRBV5-6
d_gene: .
CDR3aa: CASSLAWGRALAFF
CDR3nt: TGTGCCAGCAGCTTGGCCTGGGGCAGGGCTTTAGCTTTCTTT

j_gene: TRBJ1-5
abundance: .
v_gene: TRBV5-1
d_gene: TRBD1
CDR3aa: CASSLGGTGGAQPQHF
CDR3nt: TGCGCCAGCAGCTTGGGGGGGACAGGGGGCGCTCAGCCCCAGCATTTT

j_gene: TRBJ1-1
abundance: .
v_gene: TRBV11-3
d_gene: .
CDR3aa: CASSLVVQSEAFF
CDR3nt: TGTGCCAGCAGCTTAGTCGTGCAGTCTGAAGCTTTCTTT

j_gene: TRBJ2-5
abundance: .
v_gene: TRBV5-1
d_gene: TRBD1
CDR3aa: CASSSKDRGGQETQYF
CDR3nt: TGCGCCAGCAGCTCTAAGGACAGGGGAGGGCAAGAGACCCAGTACTTC

j_gene: TRBJ2-2
abundance: few
v_gene: TRBV19
d_gene: TRBD2
CDR3aa: CASSLGGEAGELFF
CDR3nt: TGTGCCAGTAGTCTCGGGGGGGAAGCCGGGGAGCTGTTTTTT

j_gene: TRBJ2-2
abundance: .
v_gene: TRBV7-8
d_gene: TRBD2
CDR3aa: CASSSRPLGLASGELFF
CDR3nt: TGTGCCAGCAGCTCACGCCCCCTAGGACTAGCGAGCGGGGAGCTGTTTTTT

j_gene: TRBJ2-3
abundance: .
v_gene: TRBV7-3
d_gene: .
CDR3aa: CASSFGQTDTQYF
CDR3nt: TGTGCCAGCAGCTTCGGACAGACAGATACGCAGTATTTT

j_gene: TRBJ2-5
abundance: .
v_gene: TRBV6-1
d_gene: TRBD1
CDR3aa: CASSEQTGGGETQYF
CDR3nt: TGTGCCAGCAGTGAACAAACAGGGGGCGGAGAGACCCAGTACTTC

j_gene: TRBJ1-1
abundance: .
v_gene: TRBV19
d_gene: .
CDR3aa: CASSIDPAAGGFTEAFF
CDR3nt: TGTGCCAGTAGTATAGATCCCGCCGCGGGGGGGTTCACTGAAGCTTTCTTT

j_gene: TRBJ2-5
abundance: .
v_gene: TRBV10-3
d_gene: TRBD1
CDR3aa: CAIRATGDGETQYF
CDR3nt: TGTGCCATCAGAGCGACAGGGGACGGAGAGACCCAGTACTTC

j_gene: TRBJ2-1
abundance: .
v_gene: TRBV15
d_gene: .
CDR3aa: CATSRDLTPREQFF
CDR3nt: TGTGCCACCAGCAGAGATCTCACCCCCCGGGAGCAGTTCTTC

j_gene: TRBJ2-7
abundance: few
v_gene: TRBV6-5
d_gene: TRBD1
CDR3aa: CASRDRGADEQYF
CDR3nt: TGTGCCAGCCGGGACAGGGGCGCGGACGAGCAGTACTTC

j_gene: TRBJ1-4
abundance: .
v_gene: TRBV7-6
d_gene: TRBD1
CDR3aa: CASRPTGTGDEKLFF
CDR3nt: TGTGCCAGCAGGCCTACCGGGACAGGGGATGAAAAACTGTTTTTT

j_gene: TRBJ2-1
abundance: .
v_gene: TRBV19
d_gene: .
CDR3aa: CASSIRLADEQFF
CDR3nt: TGTGCCAGTAGTATACGGCTAGCCGATGAGCAGTTCTTC

j_gene: TRBJ1-3
abundance: .
v_gene: TRBV6-1
d_gene: TRBD1
CDR3aa: CASSEMGGQDFGNTIYF
CDR3nt: TGTGCCAGCAGTGAAATGGGGGGACAGGATTTTGGAAACACCATATATTTT

j_gene: TRBJ1-2
abundance: .
v_gene: TRBV5-1
d_gene: TRBD1
CDR3aa: CASSLATGVDGYTF
CDR3nt: TGCGCCAGCAGCTTGGCCACAGGGGTTGATGGCTACACCTTC

j_gene: TRBJ1-6
abundance: few
v_gene: TRBV25-1
d_gene: TRBD1
CDR3aa: CASKGTGHSPLHF
CDR3nt: TGTGCCAGCAAGGGGACAGGGCATTCACCCCTCCACTTT

j_gene: TRBJ1-2
abundance: .
v_gene: TRBV6-5
d_gene: TRBD1
CDR3aa: CASTQGAYGYTF
CDR3nt: TGTGCCAGCACCCAGGGGGCGTATGGCTACACCTTC

j_gene: TRBJ2-1
abundance: .
v_gene: TRBV18
d_gene: TRBD1
CDR3aa: CASSPLDRDPTNEQFF
CDR3nt: TGTGCCAGCTCACCATTGGACAGGGATCCCACCAATGAGCAGTTCTTC

j_gene: TRBJ2-2
abundance: .
v_gene: TRBV11-2
d_gene: .
CDR3aa: CASSGEMNTGELFF
CDR3nt: TGTGCCAGCTCGGGGGAGATGAACACCGGGGAGCTGTTTTTT

j_gene: TRBJ1-2
abundance: .
v_gene: TRBV29-1
d_gene: TRBD1
CDR3aa: CSVEFQDRETF
CDR3nt: TGCAGCGTTGAGTTCCAAGACAGGGAGACCTTC

j_gene: TRBJ2-7
abundance: .
v_gene: TRBV19
d_gene: TRBD1
CDR3aa: CASSLIGQGADEQYF
CDR3nt: TGTGCCAGTAGTTTAATTGGACAGGGGGCCGACGAGCAGTACTTC

j_gene: TRBJ1-2
abundance: .
v_gene: TRBV19
d_gene: TRBD1
CDR3aa: CASSILDRGPIGYTF
CDR3nt: TGTGCCAGTAGTATCCTAGACAGGGGGCCGATAGGCTACACCTTC